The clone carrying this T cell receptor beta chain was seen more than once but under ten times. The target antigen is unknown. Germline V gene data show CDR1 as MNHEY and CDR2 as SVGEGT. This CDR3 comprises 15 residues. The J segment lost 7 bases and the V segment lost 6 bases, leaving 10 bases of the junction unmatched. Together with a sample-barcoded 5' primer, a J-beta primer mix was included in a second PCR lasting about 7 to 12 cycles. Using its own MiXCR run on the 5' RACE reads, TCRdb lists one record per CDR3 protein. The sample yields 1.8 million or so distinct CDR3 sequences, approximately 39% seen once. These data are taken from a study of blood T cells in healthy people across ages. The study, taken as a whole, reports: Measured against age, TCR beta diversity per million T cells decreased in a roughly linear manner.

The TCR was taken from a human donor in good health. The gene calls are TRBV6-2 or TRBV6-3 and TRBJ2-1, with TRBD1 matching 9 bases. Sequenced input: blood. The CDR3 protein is CASSPGQGFGNEQFF. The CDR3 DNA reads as TGTGCCAGCAGCCCGGGACAGGGTTTTGGGAATGAGCAGTTCTTC.